The 21 T cell receptor beta chains listed next were all sequenced from one sample in a study of OX40 agonist ivuxolimab in advanced cancers. TCRdb's table, derived via immunoSEQ multiplex PCR, lists solely in-frame clones and lacks some. This table has over 40,000 clones, about 87% appearing once. Material: CD4+ or CD8+ T cells sorted from blood, obtained in a trial of the OX40 agonist ivuxolimab. The receptors derive from an adult with an advanced solid tumor such as melanoma, head and neck, liver or kidney cancer.

Only one count was recorded for this clone. The chain has TRBV13 and TRBJ1-3; D gene ambiguous. Trimming shortened V by 6 bases and J by 0 bases, and 12 bases separated the two germline ends. Germline CDR1 is PRHDT and CDR2 is FYEKMQ (reference sequence). The CDR3 is made up of 15 amino acids. For the CDR3, the DNA is TGTGCCAGCAGTCGAAGTAGCTTCTCTGGAAACACCATATATTTT. Translated, it gives CASSRSSFSGNTIYF.

This sequence joins TRBV19 and TRBJ2-5; 9 bases line up with TRBD1. The DNA end is more similar to TRBJ2-7, so the J call may be wrong. Germline V gene data show CDR1 as LNHDA and CDR2 as SQIVND (reference sequence). The CDR3 sequence is 14 residues long. CDR3 in amino acids: CASSMGTGSYEQYF. CDR3 nucleotide sequence: TGTGCCAGTAGTATGGGGACAGGGAGCTACGAGCAGTACTTC.

The sample holds one count of this clone. The chain uses TRBV15 and TRBJ2-7; 10 bases agree with TRBD1. CDR1 LNHNV and CDR2 YYDKDF come from the germline V gene (reference sequence). The CDR3 totals 18 residues. The junction had 12 bases not matched to a gene; V was cut back by 1 base and J by 3 bases. The CDR3 DNA reads TGTGCCACCAGCAGAGCCATGGACAGGGGGATTAAACACTACGAGCAGTACTTC. Translating it yields CATSRAMDRGIKHYEQYF. The entire variable domain, with the rest obtained from reference TRBV15 and TRBJ2-7, is as follows: DAMVIQNPRYQVTQFGKPVTLSCSQTLNHNVMYWYQQKSSQAPKLLFHYYDKDFNNEADTPDNFQSRRPNTSFCFLDIRSPGLGDTAMYLCATSRAMDRGIKHYEQYFGPGTRLTVT.

The rearrangement links TRBV9 to TRBJ1-6, with D perhaps matching TRBD1 (6 bases). Germline loops: CDR1 SGDLS, CDR2 YYNGEE. The V end was cut by 0 bases, the J end by 5 bases, with 9 bases between. The CDR3 runs 15 residues. The CDR3 region has the DNA TGTGCCAGCAGCGTAGATAACAGGGATAATTCACCCCTCCACTTT. It encodes CASSVDNRDNSPLHF.

V usage is TRBV19 and J usage is TRBJ2-1; TRBD2 matches at 7 bases. Germline CDR1 reads LNHDA; CDR2 reads SQIVND (reference sequence). Trimming took 6 bases from V and 3 from J; bases not matched to a gene: 11. The CDR3 extends over 16 amino acids. The CDR3 is CASREPTSSNYNEQFF. The CDR3 coding sequence is TGTGCCAGTAGAGAGCCGACTAGCTCGAACTACAATGAGCAGTTCTTC.

V gene TRBV11-3 combines with J gene TRBJ2-7; D call uncertain. Deletions cut 2 bases from V and 5 bases from J, with 19 bases between. Per germline, CDR1 SGHNT and CDR2 YENEEA. CDR3 length: 16 residues. CDR3 sequence reads: CASSLSVTLGQDEQYF. In nucleotides, the CDR3 is TGTGCCAGCAGCTTATCTGTGACCCTCGGCCAGGACGAGCAGTACTTC.

This clone has just one count. V usage is TRBV29-1 and J usage is TRBJ2-1; D remains ambiguous. Germline V gene sequence: CDR1 SQVTM, CDR2 ANQGSEA. This CDR3 has 14 amino acids. V dropped 4 bases and J dropped 8 bases, with 18 bases sitting between them. The CDR3 DNA follows: TGCAGCGTTGGTCTGGGAACCTGGGGTGATGAGCAGTTCTTC. Its translation: CSVGLGTWGDEQFF.

A remark on this clone: Germline is not matched at one junction end, which may reflect a read error. The chain uses TRBV7-7 and TRBJ2-2; 8 bases are shared with TRBD2. The germline gives CDR1 SSHAT, CDR2 FNYEAQ (reference sequence). The CDR3 length is 16 residues. CDR3 bases: TGTGCTAGCAGCTTACGGCTAGCGGGTGAACTAGGGGAGCTGTTTTTT. As protein: CASSLRLAGELGELFF.

This clone was seen only once. The J gene is TRBJ2-7, the V gene TRBV6-1; a possible D gene is TRBD1 (5 bases). The CDR3 extends over 13 amino acids. Trimming took off 8 bases at V and 6 bases at J, with 17 bases between the two ends. Germline values: CDR1 MNHNS, CDR2 SASEGT. The CDR3 loop is CASLSMGLSEQYF. For the CDR3, the DNA is TGTGCCAGCCTTAGCATGGGGCTTTCCGAGCAGTACTTC.

The chain combines TRBV6-5 with TRBJ2-2, with D perhaps TRBD2 (5 bases). Between the trimmed V and J ends, which lost 6 bases and 4 bases, there was a span of 15 bases. The CDR3 length is 15 residues. Per the germline V gene, CDR1 is MNHEY and CDR2 is SVGAGI. CDR3 coding DNA: TGTGCCAGCAGCCCCACTAGGCGGGTCACCGGGGAGCTGTTTTTT. As protein: CASSPTRRVTGELFF.

This chain links TRBV11-2 with TRBJ2-1; 10 bases agree with TRBD2. The CDR3 spans 15 residues. V shed 1 base and J 8 bases; nucleotides not matched to a gene: 5. Germline V gene data show CDR1 as SGHAT and CDR2 as FQNNGV. The CDR3 region has the DNA TGTGCCAGCAGCTTAGTTGGGACTAGCGTCTATGAGCAGTTCTTC. This encodes CASSLVGTSVYEQFF.

The V and J genes are TRBV27 and TRBJ1-4, with D perhaps TRBD1 (6 bases). From germline, CDR1 is MNHEY and CDR2 SMNVEV (reference sequence). The ends were cut back, 8 bases at V and 2 bases at J, with 15 bases in the middle. The length of the CDR3 is 15 residues. CDR3 coding DNA: TGTGCCAGCCCCGTGGAGGGGGGGACTAATGAAAAACTGTTTTTT. It is translated as CASPVEGGTNEKLFF.

V is TRBV12-5 and J is TRBJ2-3, with a weak D call TRBD2 (6 bases). From germline, CDR1 is LGHNT and CDR2 FRNRAP. The CDR3 is made up of 16 amino acids. V was cut by 0 bases and J by 4 bases, with 14 bases left in between. CDR3 bases: TGTGCTAGTGGTTTGGTTGTGGGAGCGGGCTCAGATACGCAGTATTTT. Encoded protein: CASGLVVGAGSDTQYF.

This chain joins TRBV19 and TRBJ2-1; maybe TRBD2 (6 bases). The CDR3 extends over 16 amino acids. Trimming took off 5 bases at V and 2 bases at J, with 16 bases between the two ends. The V gene's germline CDR1 is LNHDA and CDR2 SQIVND (reference sequence). The DNA of the CDR3 is TGTGCCAGTAGTGTTTACGGGAGCCCCCCCTACAATGAGCAGTTCTTC. The encoded protein is CASSVYGSPPYNEQFF.

The chain joins TRBV11-2 to TRBJ2-1; 8 bases map to TRBD1. Germline loops: CDR1 SGHAT, CDR2 FQNNGV. Losses at the gene ends were 4 bases for V and 4 bases for J; bases not matched to a gene: 3. This CDR3 comprises 14 residues. The DNA for the CDR3 is TGTGCCAGCAGCTCCAGGACAGGGTACAATGAGCAGTTCTTC. This translates into CASSSRTGYNEQFF.

The J gene is TRBJ1-2, the V gene TRBV9; tentatively, D is TRBD1 (6 bases). Looked up from germline, CDR1 is SGDLS and CDR2 is YYNGEE. The CDR3 spans 16 residues. Trimming took 0 bases from V and 7 from J, leaving 19 bases between them. This chain's CDR3 is CASSVVTGSIGSGYTF. DNA for the CDR3: TGTGCCAGCAGCGTAGTAACAGGGAGTATCGGGTCTGGCTACACCTTC. Full variable domain (rest looked up from reference TRBV9 and TRBJ1-2): DSGVTQTPKHLITATGQRVTLRCSPRSGDLSVYWYQQSLDQGLQFLIQYYNGEERAKGNILERFSAQQFPDLHSELNLSSLELGDSALYFCASSVVTGSIGSGYTFGSGTRLTVV.

This clone occurred once. The chain couples TRBV2 to TRBJ1-2; 10 bases match TRBD1. The V gene end was trimmed by 1 base and the J gene end by 8 bases; junction bases not matched to a gene: 4. CDR3 size: 14 residues. Germline CDR1 reads SNHLY; CDR2 reads FYNNEI. The CDR3 reads CASSEGQGADGYTF. In nucleotides, the CDR3 is TGTGCCAGCAGTGAAGGACAGGGGGCAGACGGCTACACCTTC. The whole variable domain, remainder taken from reference TRBV2 and TRBJ1-2, is EPEVTQTPSHQVTQMGQEVILRCVPISNHLYFYWYRQILGQKVEFLVSFYNNEISEKSEIFDDQFSVERPDGSNFTLKIRSTKLEDSAMYFCASSEGQGADGYTFGSGTRLTVV.

The chain recombines TRBV11-2 with TRBJ1-5; possible D gene TRBD1, 5 bases. Trimming removed 6 bases at V and 1 base at J, with 13 bases between. The germline CDR1 and CDR2 sequences are SGHAT and FQNNGV. The CDR3 loop spans 15 amino acids. The CDR3 loop reads CASRGVGNSNQPQHF. As DNA, the CDR3 is TGTGCCAGCAGGGGGGTGGGGAACAGCAATCAGCCCCAGCATTTT.

The genes are TRBV4-1 and TRBJ1-2, with D unclear. Trimming removed 0 bases at V and 4 bases at J, with 6 bases between. Germline CDR1 and CDR2: MGHRA and YSYEKL. This CDR3 is built from 13 residues. CDR3 nucleotide sequence: TGCGCCAGCAGCCAAGAGGAGGGCTATGGCTACACCTTC. Translation gives CASSQEEGYGYTF.

The chain recombines TRBV7-2 with TRBJ2-1; TRBD1 might be the D (5 bases). Germline lookup yields CDR1 SGHTA and CDR2 FQGNSA. With 8 bases removed from V and 7 bases from J, the gap between germline ends came to 9 bases. There are 11 residues in the CDR3. CDR3 protein: CASRRVNEQFF. For the CDR3, the DNA is TGTGCCAGCCGCAGGGTGAATGAGCAGTTCTTC. Complete variable domain (other parts from reference TRBV7-2 and TRBJ2-1): GAGVSQSPSNKVTEKGKDVELRCDPISGHTALYWYRQSLGQGLEFLIYFQGNSAPDKSGLPSDRFSAERTGGSVSTLTIQRTQQEDSAVYLCASRRVNEQFFGPGTRLTVL.

The rearrangement links TRBV7-9 to TRBJ2-2; weak D call: TRBD2 (6 bases). The CDR3 is made up of 15 amino acids. V lost 8 bases to trimming and J lost 5 bases, with 18 bases between them. Per germline, CDR1 SEHNR and CDR2 FQNEAQ (reference sequence). CDR3 loop: CASQSTGEPTGELFF. The CDR3 region has the DNA TGTGCCAGCCAATCTACGGGGGAACCTACCGGGGAGCTGTTTTTT. Complete variable domain (other parts from reference TRBV7-9 and TRBJ2-2): DTGVSQNPRHKITKRGQNVTFRCDPISEHNRLYWYRQTLGQGPEFLTYFQNEAQLEKSRLLSDRFSAERPKGSFSTLEIQRTEQGDSAMYLCASQSTGEPTGELFFGEGSRLTVL.